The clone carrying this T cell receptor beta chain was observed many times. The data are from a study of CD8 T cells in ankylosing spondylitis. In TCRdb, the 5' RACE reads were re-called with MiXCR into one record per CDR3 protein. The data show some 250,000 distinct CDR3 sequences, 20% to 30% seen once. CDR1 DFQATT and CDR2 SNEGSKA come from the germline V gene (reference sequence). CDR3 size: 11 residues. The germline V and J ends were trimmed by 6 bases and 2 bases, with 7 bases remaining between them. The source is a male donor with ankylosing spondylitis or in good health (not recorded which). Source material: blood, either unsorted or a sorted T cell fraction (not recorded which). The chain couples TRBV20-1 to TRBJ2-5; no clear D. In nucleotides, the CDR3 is TGCAGTGCCGCTAATCAAGAGACCCAGTACTTC. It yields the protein CSAANQETQYF.